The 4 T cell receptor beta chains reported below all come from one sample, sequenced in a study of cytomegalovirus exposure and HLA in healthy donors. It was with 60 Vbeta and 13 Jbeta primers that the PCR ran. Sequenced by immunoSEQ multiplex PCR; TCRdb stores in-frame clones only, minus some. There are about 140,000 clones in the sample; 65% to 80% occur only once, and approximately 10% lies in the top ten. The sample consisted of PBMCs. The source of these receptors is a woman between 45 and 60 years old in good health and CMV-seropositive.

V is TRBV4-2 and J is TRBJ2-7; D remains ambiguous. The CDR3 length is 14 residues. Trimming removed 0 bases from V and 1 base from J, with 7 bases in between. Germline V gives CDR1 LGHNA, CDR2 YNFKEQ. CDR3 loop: CASSQDAWSYEQYF. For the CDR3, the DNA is TGTGCCAGCAGCCAAGACGCGTGGTCCTACGAGCAGTACTTC.

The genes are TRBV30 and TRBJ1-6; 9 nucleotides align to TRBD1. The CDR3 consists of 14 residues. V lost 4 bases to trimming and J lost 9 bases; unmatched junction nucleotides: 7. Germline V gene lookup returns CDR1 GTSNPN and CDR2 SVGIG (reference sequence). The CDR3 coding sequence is TGTGCCTGGACTTGGACAGGGGAATCTTCACCCCTCCACTTT. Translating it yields CAWTWTGESSPLHF.

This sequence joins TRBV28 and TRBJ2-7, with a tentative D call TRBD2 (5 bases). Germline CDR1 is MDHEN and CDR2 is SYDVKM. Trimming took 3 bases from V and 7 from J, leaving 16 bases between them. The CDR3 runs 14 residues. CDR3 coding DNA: TGTGCCAGCAGTTTGTTTCTCGGGGTCGGGGAGCAGTACTTC. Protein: CASSLFLGVGEQYF. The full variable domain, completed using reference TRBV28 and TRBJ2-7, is DVKVTQSSRYLVKRTGEKVFLECVQDMDHENMFWYRQDPGLGLRLIYFSYDVKMKEKGDIPEGYSVSREKKERFSLILESASTNQTSMYLCASSLFLGVGEQYFGPGTRLTVT.

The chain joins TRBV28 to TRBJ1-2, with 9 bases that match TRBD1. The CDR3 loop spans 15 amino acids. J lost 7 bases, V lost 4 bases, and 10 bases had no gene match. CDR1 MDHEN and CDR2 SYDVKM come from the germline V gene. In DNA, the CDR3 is TGTGCCAGCAGTTCAGCCGGGACAGGGTCAGGTGGCTACACCTTC. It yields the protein CASSSAGTGSGGYTF.